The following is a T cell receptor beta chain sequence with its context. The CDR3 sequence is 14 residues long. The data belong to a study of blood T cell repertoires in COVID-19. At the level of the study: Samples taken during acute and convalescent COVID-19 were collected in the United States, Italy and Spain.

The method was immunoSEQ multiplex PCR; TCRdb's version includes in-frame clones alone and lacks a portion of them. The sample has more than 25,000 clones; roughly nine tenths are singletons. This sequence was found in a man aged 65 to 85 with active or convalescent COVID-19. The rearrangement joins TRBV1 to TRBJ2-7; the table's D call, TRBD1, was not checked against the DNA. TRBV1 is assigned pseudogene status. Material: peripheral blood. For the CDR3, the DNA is TGCACCAGCAGCCACACCGGGACATCTTACGAGCAGTACGTC. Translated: CTSSHTGTSYEQYV.